Each of the 4 T cell receptor beta chains below was sequenced from the same sample in a study of patients and donors after allogeneic stem cell transplantation. TCRdb analysed the RT-PCR reads with MiXCR anew, one entry per CDR3 protein. The sample has about a million distinct CDR3 sequences, approximately 19% seen once. The sequenced sample consisted of blood, either unsorted or a sorted T cell fraction (not recorded which). The receptors derive from a human donor who was either an allogeneic HSCT recipient or a stem cell or donor lymphocyte infusion donor (not recorded which). It is not recorded whose cells these are; they may come from a transplant donor.

This clonotype was seen a handful of times. The chain couples TRBV19 to TRBJ2-2; possibly TRBD2 for D (6 bases). The CDR3 totals 15 residues. The V gene lost 3 bases and the J gene lost 5 bases, with 13 bases spanning the gap. The germline V gene encodes CDR1 LNHDA and CDR2 SQIVND (reference sequence). This CDR3 is CASSMQGGRTGELFF. The CDR3 DNA reads as TGTGCCAGTAGTATGCAAGGTGGGAGGACCGGGGAGCTGTTTTTT.

This chain links TRBV27 with TRBJ1-1; D unclear. The V gene's germline CDR1 is MNHEY and CDR2 SMNVEV (reference sequence). The CDR3 consists of 12 residues. Trimming removed 6 bases from V and 10 bases from J, with 15 bases in between. The CDR3 is CASRGWEWVAFF. As DNA, the CDR3 is TGTGCCAGCAGGGGATGGGAATGGGTAGCTTTCTTT.

The chain uses TRBV15 and TRBJ2-7, with 10 bases fitting TRBD2. V lost 0 bases and J lost 9; bases outside the gene matches: 11. In germline, CDR1 is LNHNV, CDR2 YYDKDF (reference sequence). The CDR3 length is 16 residues. This chain's CDR3 is CATSRDPASGSSAQYF. The CDR3 DNA reads TGTGCCACCAGCAGAGATCCGGCTAGCGGGAGTTCCGCGCAGTACTTC.

This clonotype was counted only a few times. The chain combines TRBV27 with TRBJ2-2; 8 bases line up with TRBD1. This CDR3 has 16 residues. CDR1 and CDR2 from the germline V gene are MNHEY and SMNVEV (reference sequence). V shed 8 bases and J 1 base; nucleotides not matched to a gene: 9. The CDR3: CASYPVGTGNTGELFF. CDR3 DNA sequence: TGTGCCAGCTACCCCGTGGGGACAGGGAACACCGGGGAGCTGTTTTTT.